These 23 T cell receptor beta chains were sequenced from one sample in a study of T cells in Graves' hyperthyroidism and ophthalmopathy (dated by TCRdb to the late 2010s). Library preparation employed multiplex PCR. These reads were obtained on an Illumina HiSeq 2000. TCR beta CDR3 regions were amplified from RNA transcripts. The TCR CDR3 was subjected to a first round of RT-PCR using the HTBI primer set and the Qiagen OneStep RT-PCR kit. TCRdb applied fastp at Q25 and MiXCR to the public reads, then kept only in-frame beta chains. Each entry is one CDR3 protein sequence, shown with its most common DNA and genes. The sample table holds hundreds of thousands of distinct CDR3 sequences, of which about 15% were seen once. The ten largest clonotypes hold 5.8% of the sample. The sequencing sample was made of blood. These receptors originate from a woman between 25 and 40 years old with Graves' hyperthyroidism that later progressed to Graves' ophthalmopathy.

This clonotype has a count of ten or more. This chain uses TRBV24-1 with TRBJ2-3; the D gene is possibly TRBD2 (6 bases). Trimming removed 5 bases at V and 3 bases at J, with 11 bases between. Germline V gene data show CDR1 as KGHDR and CDR2 as SFDVKD. The CDR3 runs 14 residues. The CDR3 here is CATSVTGATDTQYF. The CDR3 DNA sequence: TGTGCCACCAGTGTTACGGGAGCAACAGATACGCAGTATTTT.

This clonotype was counted only a few times. V gene TRBV6-1 combines with J gene TRBJ1-1; D ambiguous. V shed 7 bases and J shed 4 bases, with 13 bases lying between them. The CDR3 spans 13 residues. CDR1 is MNHNS and CDR2 is SASEGT in the germline V gene. The CDR3 loop reads CASKTALTTEAFF. In nucleotides, the CDR3 is TGTGCCAGCAAAACGGCCCTCACCACTGAAGCTTTCTTT.

This clonotype showed up just once. A read error is possible here, since a much larger clone lies one base away. J is TRBJ2-3 and V is TRBV7-3, with D uncertain. The germline V gene has CDR1 SGHTA and CDR2 FQGTGA. CDR3 length: 15 residues. Trimming cost V 6 bases and J 0 bases, with 13 bases left between them. The CDR3 coding sequence is TGTGCCAGCAGATTAGTGGGCCATAGCACAGATACGCAGTATTTT. Translated: CASRLVGHSTDTQYF.

This clonotype was picked up many times. This chain uses TRBV30 with TRBJ1-6; no definite D call. Per the germline V gene, CDR1 is GTSNPN and CDR2 is SVGIG (reference sequence). The CDR3 totals 11 residues. Trimming took off 3 bases at V and 7 bases at J, with 4 bases between the two ends. CDR3 residues: CAWSLNSPLHF. DNA for the CDR3: TGTGCCTGGAGCTTAAATTCACCCCTCCACTTT.

Only a few counts were recorded for this clonotype. The chain employs TRBV4-1 and TRBJ1-4; D gene uncertain. This CDR3 has 15 amino acids. Germline-derived CDR1 and CDR2 are MGHRA and YSYEKL. With 0 bases removed from V and 0 bases from J, the gap between germline ends came to 5 bases. This CDR3 reads CASSQEPATNEKLFF. In nucleotides, the CDR3 is TGCGCCAGCAGCCAAGAGCCTGCAACTAATGAAAAACTGTTTTTT.

This clonotype was recorded at least ten times. The J gene is TRBJ2-1, the V gene TRBV12-3 or TRBV12-4; D might be TRBD2 (6 bases). The CDR3 is made up of 15 amino acids. V dropped 5 bases and J dropped 3 bases, with 14 bases sitting between them. In DNA form, the CDR3 reads TGTGCCAGCAGTAGAGCGGGCCCATTCTACAATGAGCAGTTCTTC. Translated, it gives CASSRAGPFYNEQFF.

In its sample, this clonotype was seen many times. This rearrangement joins TRBV5-1 to TRBJ2-3, with 9 bases lining up with TRBD1. This CDR3 region has 15 residues. V dropped 6 bases and J dropped 1; count of bases not matched to a gene: 6. CDR1 and CDR2 from the germline V gene are SGHRS and YFSETQ. DNA for the CDR3: TGCGCCAGCAAAAGTAGGACAGGGGGCACAGATACGCAGTATTTT. Amino acids: CASKSRTGGTDTQYF.

This clonotype was found many times. This sequence joins TRBV10-1 and TRBJ2-3; D assignment may be TRBD1 or TRBD2 (6 bases each). V dropped 6 bases and J dropped 2 bases, with 18 bases sitting between them. The germline CDR1 and CDR2 sequences are WNHNN and SYGVQD (reference sequence). The length of the CDR3 is 16 residues. This chain's CDR3 is CASSGGGRTSTDTQYF. CDR3 DNA sequence: TGCGCCAGCAGCGGAGGGGGGAGGACCTCCACAGATACGCAGTATTTT.

This clonotype was seen ten or more times. The gene calls are TRBV29-1 and TRBJ1-1; D is unresolved. Germline-derived CDR1 and CDR2 are SQVTM and ANQGSEA. The CDR3 totals 12 residues. V lost 6 bases and J 4 bases, leaving 12 bases between the germline ends. In nucleotides, the CDR3 is TGCAGCGTGCTGGGGTCGGGCACTGAAGCTTTCTTT. It codes for CSVLGSGTEAFF.

This clonotype was seen repeatedly, ten times or more. V usage is TRBV20-1 and J usage is TRBJ1-1, with a tentative D call TRBD1 (6 bases). CDR3 length: 14 amino acids. The germline V gene encodes CDR1 DFQATT and CDR2 SNEGSKA (reference sequence). Trimming removed 6 bases from V and 5 bases from J, with 19 bases in between. The CDR3 here is CSAIAPGDRTEAFF. The CDR3 DNA reads TGCAGTGCCATAGCCCCTGGTGACAGGACTGAAGCTTTCTTT.

Concerning this clonotype: A much bigger clone sits one base away, suggesting this may be a read error. The chain couples TRBV28 to TRBJ2-3; D call uncertain. Trimming removed 6 bases from V and 6 bases from J, with 13 bases in between. The CDR3 contains 13 residues. In germline, CDR1 is MDHEN, CDR2 SYDVKM. The CDR3 DNA sequence: TGTGCCAGCAGAGCCAGGATTTTGGATACGCAGTATTTT. Its translation is CASRARILDTQYF.

This clonotype was seen repeatedly, ten times or more. Germline is not matched at one junction end, which may reflect a read error. The chain recombines TRBV2 with TRBJ2-5; D is uncertain. CDR3 length: 16 amino acids. Germline V gives CDR1 SNHLY, CDR2 FYNNEI. This CDR3 reads CASSADPGANKETQYF. CDR3 nucleotide sequence: TGCGCCAGCAGTGCCGACCCAGGAGCCAATAAAGAGACCCAGTACTTC.

This clonotype was counted at least ten times. This chain connects TRBV7-3 to TRBJ2-3, with D unclear. This CDR3 has 15 amino acids. The V gene lost 3 bases and the J gene lost 0 bases, with 10 bases spanning the gap. CDR1 and CDR2 (germline): SGHTA, FQGTGA. The CDR3 loop reads CASSFEPSSTDTQYF. For the CDR3, the DNA is TGTGCCAGCAGCTTCGAACCGTCAAGCACAGATACGCAGTATTTT.

Notes on this clonotype: An end of the junction does not agree with germline; a read error may underlie this. The chain recombines TRBV27 with TRBJ2-7; D may be TRBD2 (6 bases). This CDR3 contains 14 residues. CDR1 is MNHEY and CDR2 is SMNVEV in the germline V gene (reference sequence). The CDR3 loop reads CASSEGPSGLPWMW. CDR3 sequence (DNA): TGTGCCAGCAGCGAAGGTCCCTCGGGACTGCCCTGGATGTGG.

The chain links TRBV28 to TRBJ1-4, with a tentative D call TRBD1 (5 bases). Germline lookup yields CDR1 MDHEN and CDR2 SYDVKM. The V and J ends lost 11 bases and 4 bases respectively, with 26 bases between them. This CDR3 has 17 amino acids. CDR3 sequence (DNA): TGTGCCGCTGCGACGGGCGCACGGGTGGGGGTTAATGAAAAACTGTTTTTT. Translation: CAAATGARVGVNEKLFF.

This clonotype turned up a few times. The chain employs TRBV10-1 and TRBJ2-7, with D unclear. The CDR3 totals 13 residues. V lost 2 bases and J lost 7, with 12 bases in between. The germline V gene has CDR1 WNHNN and CDR2 SYGVQD (reference sequence). The DNA of the CDR3 is TGCGCCAGCAGTGAGGACCCTTCTGCAGAGCAGTACTTC. Translating gives CASSEDPSAEQYF.

The rearrangement uses TRBV20-1 and TRBJ2-3; perhaps TRBD2 as D (6 bases). The CDR3 runs to 13 residues. Germline values: CDR1 DFQATT, CDR2 SNEGSKA (reference sequence). Trimming removed 4 bases from V and 2 bases from J, with 10 bases in between. The CDR3 region has the DNA TGCAGTGCTACTCCGGGACTCACAGATACGCAGTATTTT. Its protein product is CSATPGLTDTQYF.

In its sample, this clonotype was seen many times. V usage is TRBV6-2 or TRBV6-3 and J usage is TRBJ2-7; TRBD1 matches 12 bases. Germline V gene lookup returns CDR1 MNHEY and CDR2 SVGEGT. The CDR3 sequence is 15 residues long. Trimming cost V 5 bases and J 4 bases; bases outside gene matches: 6. CDR3 sequence reads: CASSQRDRGRYEQYF. The CDR3 region has the DNA TGTGCCAGCAGTCAACGGGACAGGGGGCGATACGAGCAGTACTTC.

This clonotype was counted many times. The chain is built from TRBV6-2 or TRBV6-3 and TRBJ2-5, with 9 bases identical to TRBD2. From germline, CDR1 is MNHEY and CDR2 SVGEGT. After removal of 3 bases from V and 5 bases from J, the junction contained 16 bases not matched to a gene. The CDR3 runs 18 residues. The CDR3 spells CASSYTRSRGRALETQYF. CDR3 bases: TGTGCCAGCAGTTATACTAGGTCGCGCGGGAGGGCCTTGGAGACCCAGTACTTC.

This clonotype was observed a handful of times. V is TRBV9 and J is TRBJ1-1; the D is unclear. From germline, CDR1 is SGDLS and CDR2 YYNGEE. Trimming removed 3 bases at V and 1 base at J, with 10 bases between. CDR3 length: 14 amino acids. CDR3 loop: CASSAHGENTEAFF. The CDR3 DNA follows: TGTGCCAGCAGCGCCCACGGAGAGAACACTGAAGCTTTCTTT. Looking up the rest from reference TRBV9 and TRBJ1-1 gives the full variable domain: DSGVTQTPKHLITATGQRVTLRCSPRSGDLSVYWYQQSLDQGLQFLIQYYNGEERAKGNILERFSAQQFPDLHSELNLSSLELGDSALYFCASSAHGENTEAFFGQGTRLTVV.

This clonotype came up many times. The J gene is TRBJ2-1, the V gene TRBV20-1, with unresolved D. The germline CDR1 and CDR2 sequences are DFQATT and SNEGSKA (reference sequence). The CDR3 loop spans 13 amino acids. The ends were cut back, 1 base at V and 5 bases at J, with 9 bases in the middle. DNA of the CDR3: TGCAGTGCTAGAGTGTACTTGAACAATGAGCAGTTCTTC. Translated, it gives CSARVYLNNEQFF.

In this sample, this clonotype turned up many times. The chain couples TRBV11-3 to TRBJ2-1, with D unresolved. V was pared by 5 bases and J by 3 bases, with 14 bases between. Germline V gene data show CDR1 as SGHNT and CDR2 as YENEEA. The CDR3 runs to 15 residues. The CDR3 coding sequence is TGTGCCAGCAGCCCCTCTGATGGCGTCTACAATGAGCAGTTCTTC. Its protein product is CASSPSDGVYNEQFF.

This clonotype was found many times. The chain employs TRBV20-1 and TRBJ2-3; TRBD2 matches at 9 bases. V lost 3 bases, J lost 1 base, and 5 bases stayed unmatched. The CDR3 is 15 amino acids. Germline CDR1 reads DFQATT; CDR2 reads SNEGSKA (reference sequence). CDR3 nucleotides: TGCAGTGCTAGCCGACTAGCGGTCGGCACAGATACGCAGTATTTT. It is translated as CSASRLAVGTDTQYF.